These 12 T cell receptor beta chains originate from one sample sequenced in a study of control samples from healthy donors and cancer patients. Only in-frame clones appear in the TCRdb table, and some are missing; sequencing was by immunoSEQ multiplex PCR. The table lists 93,000 or so clones, more than 85% of them singletons, with about 19% in the top ten. Material for sequencing was PBMCs. The origin of the receptors is a man aged 60 to 69 with lung cancer.

CDR3 in amino acids: CASSRGRGGDEKLFF. The CDR3 DNA reads TGCGCCAGCAGTCGAGGAAGAGGCGGAGATGAAAAACTGTTTTTT. The chain joins TRBV10-1 to TRBJ1-4; D ambiguous. The CDR3 covers 15 residues. Deletions cut 5 bases from V and 6 bases from J, with 16 bases between. The germline gives CDR1 WNHNN, CDR2 SYGVQD (reference sequence).

This clone was detected only once. The CDR3 region has the DNA TGTGCCAGCAGCGTGTCAGGGGCGGACGTTGAAGCTTTCTTT. Translated: CASSVSGADVEAFF. The chain couples TRBV9 to TRBJ1-1; a possible D gene is TRBD1 (6 bases). The CDR3 is 14 residues long. Per the germline V gene, CDR1 is SGDLS and CDR2 is YYNGEE. V was clipped by 2 bases and J by 7 bases, with 15 bases between them.

This rearrangement joins TRBV5-1 to TRBJ2-5, with 7 nucleotides matching TRBD1. This CDR3 is 15 amino acids long. The trim removed 2 bases at V and 2 bases at J, leaving 6 bases unmatched. Per the germline V gene, CDR1 is SGHRS and CDR2 is YFSETQ. CDR3 nucleotides: TGCGCCAGCAGCTTATACAGGGGCAGTCAAGAGACCCAGTACTTC. Translated, it gives CASSLYRGSQETQYF.

This rearrangement joins TRBV11-1 to TRBJ2-5; D not resolved. The germline V and J ends were trimmed by 3 bases and 4 bases, with 12 bases remaining between them. The CDR3 totals 14 residues. The germline gives CDR1 SGHAT, CDR2 FQDESV (reference sequence). The CDR3 reads CASSFRKIGETQYF. Written as DNA, the CDR3 is TGTGCCAGCAGCTTCAGGAAAATTGGAGAGACCCAGTACTTC.

CDR3 nucleotides: TGTGCCAGCAGCGTAGTTCCCAGGACAACCTCTGGAAACACCATATATTTT. Translated: CASSVVPRTTSGNTIYF. J is TRBJ1-3 and V is TRBV9, with D possibly matching TRBD1 (5 bases). There are 17 residues in the CDR3. Germline CDR1 is SGDLS and CDR2 is YYNGEE. V lost 0 bases and J lost 0, with 13 bases in between.

The V call is TRBV7-2, the J call TRBJ2-7, with D uncertain. This CDR3 is 13 amino acids long. Trimming took 6 bases from V and 4 from J, leaving 13 bases between them. Germline loops: CDR1 SGHTA, CDR2 FQGNSA. CDR3 DNA: TGTGCCAGCAGTGCTCCGGGCGCGTACGAGCAGTACGTC. Its translation: CASSAPGAYEQYV.

This clone was found a few times. The chain is built from TRBV6-5 and TRBJ2-3, with unresolved D. The germline CDR1 and CDR2 sequences are MNHEY and SVGAGI. V lost 11 bases to trimming and J lost 0 bases, with 12 bases between them. CDR3 length equals 13 residues. The DNA of the CDR3 is TGTGCCTGCAAAAATCCGAGCACAGATACGCAGTATTTT. Translated, it gives CACKNPSTDTQYF.

The rearrangement uses TRBV7-8 and TRBJ2-7; TRBD2 matches at 7 bases. From germline, CDR1 is SGHVS and CDR2 FQNEAQ. The CDR3 is 15 residues long. Trimming cost V 1 base and J 5 bases; bases outside gene matches: 8. Here the CDR3 DNA reads TGTGCCAGCAGCTTAGGGCTAGCGGAAAGGCACGAGCAGTACGTC. Translated: CASSLGLAERHEQYV.

On this clone: This may stem from a read error, because a much larger clone lies one nucleotide away. The CDR3 sequence: CASSYSGHTV. DNA of the CDR3: TGTGCCAGCAGTTACTCAGGGCACACGGTC. This rearrangement joins TRBV2 to TRBJ2-7, with a possible D match to TRBD1 (5 bases). The CDR3 consists of 10 residues. Germline-derived CDR1 and CDR2 are SNHLY and FYNNEI.

The chain joins TRBV9 to TRBJ2-7; D gene uncertain. This CDR3 contains 14 residues. Between the trimmed V and J ends, which lost 0 bases and 0 bases, there was a span of 7 bases. The V gene's germline CDR1 is SGDLS and CDR2 YYNGEE. In DNA, the CDR3 is TGTGCCAGCAGCGTAGATGGCGGCTCCTACGAGCAGTACTTC. Protein sequence: CASSVDGGSYEQYF.

The CDR3 is CASSFGTSLYNEQFF. The CDR3 DNA is TGTGCCAGCAGCTTCGGGACTAGCCTCTACAATGAGCAGTTCTTC. The rearrangement joins TRBV11-3 to TRBJ2-1; 9 bases map to TRBD2. In germline, CDR1 is SGHNT, CDR2 YENEEA. The CDR3 is made up of 15 amino acids. V lost 3 bases and J lost 3; bases outside the gene matches: 3.

V gene TRBV9 combines with J gene TRBJ1-1, with 7 bases that match TRBD1. This CDR3 region has 14 residues. Germline CDR1 and CDR2: SGDLS and YYNGEE. Trimming took 6 bases from V and 1 from J; bases not matched to a gene: 6. The CDR3 DNA sequence: TGTGCCAGCAAAAAGGGGACAGCGAACACTGAAGCTTTCTTT. It specifies CASKKGTANTEAFF.